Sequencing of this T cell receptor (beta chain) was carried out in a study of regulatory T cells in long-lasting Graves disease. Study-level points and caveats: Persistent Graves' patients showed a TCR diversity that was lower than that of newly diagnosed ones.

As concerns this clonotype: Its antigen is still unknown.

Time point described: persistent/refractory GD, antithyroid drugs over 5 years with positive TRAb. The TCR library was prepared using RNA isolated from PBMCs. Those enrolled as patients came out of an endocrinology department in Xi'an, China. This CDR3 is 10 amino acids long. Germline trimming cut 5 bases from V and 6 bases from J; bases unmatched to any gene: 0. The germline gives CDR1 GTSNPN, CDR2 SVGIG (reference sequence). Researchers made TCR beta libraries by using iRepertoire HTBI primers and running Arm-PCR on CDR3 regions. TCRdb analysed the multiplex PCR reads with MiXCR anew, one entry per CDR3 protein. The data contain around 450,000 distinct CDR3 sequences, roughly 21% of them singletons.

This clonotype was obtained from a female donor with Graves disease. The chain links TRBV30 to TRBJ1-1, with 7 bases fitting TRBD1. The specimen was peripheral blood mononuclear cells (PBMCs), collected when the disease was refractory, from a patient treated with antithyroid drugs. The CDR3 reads CAWGTAEAFF. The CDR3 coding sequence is TGTGCCTGGGGGACAGCTGAAGCTTTCTTT.